These 5 T cell receptor beta chains were sequenced from one sample in a study of OX40 agonist ivuxolimab in advanced cancers. Clones were sequenced by immunoSEQ multiplex PCR, and TCRdb holds only the in-frame ones, with some missing. Of about 38,000 clones detected, roughly 80% appear once; the ten largest clones hold around 13%. The starting material was CD4+ or CD8+ T cells sorted from blood, obtained in a trial of the OX40 agonist ivuxolimab. The source of these receptors is an adult with an advanced solid tumor such as melanoma, head and neck, liver or kidney cancer.

By share, this clone ranks as medium-sized. V gene TRBV2 combines with J gene TRBJ1-2, with 9 bases that match TRBD1. The germline gives CDR1 SNHLY, CDR2 FYNNEI. This CDR3 spans 14 amino acids. V lost 6 bases, J lost 8 bases, and 10 bases stayed unmatched. The CDR3 region is CASSVGQGLQGYTF. CDR3 DNA: TGTGCCAGCAGCGTAGGACAGGGGTTACAAGGCTACACCTTC.

V gene TRBV11-2 combines with J gene TRBJ2-5, with D unclear. V was cut by 3 bases and J by 4 bases, with 3 bases left in between. Germline CDR1 SGHAT, CDR2 FQNNGV. The length of the CDR3 is 11 residues. CDR3 in DNA: TGTGCCAGCAGCTTTTCAGAGACCCAGTACTTC. The encoded protein is CASSFSETQYF. Full variable domain (missing parts from reference TRBV11-2 and TRBJ2-5): EAGVAQSPRYKIIEKRQSVAFWCNPISGHATLYWYQQILGQGPKLLIQFQNNGVVDDSQLPKDRFSAERLKGVDSTLKIQPAKLEDSAVYLCASSFSETQYFGPGTRLLVL.

The chain couples TRBV20-1 to TRBJ2-7; a weak D match, TRBD1 (6 bases). Germline V gives CDR1 DFQATT, CDR2 SNEGSKA (reference sequence). The CDR3 spans 11 residues. V shed 6 bases and J shed 3 bases, with 9 bases lying between them. The CDR3 sequence: CSARGGYEQYF. CDR3 sequence (DNA): TGCAGTGCGCGAGGGGGCTACGAGCAGTACTTC.

V gene TRBV5-4 combines with J gene TRBJ1-1; D is unresolved. V was shortened by 2 bases and J by 4 bases, with 9 bases between the two germline ends. This CDR3 has 13 amino acids. The V gene's germline CDR1 is SGHNT and CDR2 YYREEE (reference sequence). CDR3 DNA sequence: TGTGCCAGCAGCTTCCAACCTTCCACTGAAGCTTTCTTT. Its translation: CASSFQPSTEAFF. Based on the CDR3 plus reference TRBV5-4 and TRBJ1-1, the full variable domain is ETGVTQSPTHLIKTRGQQVTLRCSSQSGHNTVSWYQQALGQGPQFIFQYYREEENGRGNFPPRFSGLQFPNYSSELNVNALELDDSALYLCASSFQPSTEAFFGQGTRLTVV.

This clone was found once. The V and J genes are TRBV27 and TRBJ2-7; maybe TRBD2 (5 bases). Trimming stripped 4 bases from V and 0 bases from J, with 13 bases between. The CDR3 extends over 15 amino acids. Germline V gene sequence: CDR1 MNHEY, CDR2 SMNVEV (reference sequence). CDR3 protein: CASSSKPLGSYEQYF. The CDR3 DNA follows: TGTGCCAGCAGTTCAAAACCACTAGGCTCCTACGAGCAGTACTTC.